The clone carrying this T cell receptor (beta chain) has just one count. Antigen: not known. This PCR relied on a set of 60 Vbeta primers and 13 Jbeta primers. Clones were sequenced by immunoSEQ multiplex PCR, and TCRdb holds only the in-frame ones, with some missing. The sample consists of approximately 120,000 clones, 74% of them appearing once. This entry comes from a study of cytomegalovirus exposure and HLA in healthy donors. Study results and caveats: TCR beta V segments were, for the most part, productive about 87% or about 30% of the time in an earlier analysis. A later analysis revealed that TCR association rates differed between HLA loci, peaking at DRB1 and bottoming out at HLA-C. Later analysis reportedly placed an Asian-associated ancestry cluster below the roughly 700-donor mean in N-insertions. Diagnosis of cytomegalovirus status made by the classifier reportedly showed high specificity and sensitivity.

The receptor comes from a woman aged 50 to 60 in good health and CMV-seropositive. Specimen: PBMCs.

The CDR3 nucleotides are TGTGCCAGCAGCACCCGACAGAAGGCTATGCATGAAAAACTGTTTTTT. Amino acid sequence: CASSTRQKAMHEKLFF. V gene TRBV5-4 combines with J gene TRBJ1-4, with D perhaps TRBD1 (5 bases). The CDR3 loop spans 16 amino acids. Per germline, CDR1 SGHNT and CDR2 YYREEE (reference sequence). Trimming removed 4 bases from V and 6 bases from J, with 19 bases in between.